This TCR beta chain was recorded in a study of T cell responses to AZD1222 COVID-19 vaccine. TCRdb's copy holds only in-frame clones and misses some; the assay was immunoSEQ multiplex PCR. The table includes some 71,000 clones, roughly 84% detected once. General study results and limits: In the spike-specific TCR repertoire, nearly half reportedly target unmutated variant regions. Donors in the cohort were predominantly white British and more often female, and clonal diversity was possibly underestimated. Compared with day 0, the breadth and depth of the Spike-specific TCR repertoire rose significantly after two doses of AZD1222.

Notes on this clone: Its target is not known.

Germline V lookup: CDR1 GTSNPN, CDR2 SVGIG (reference sequence). V lost 2 bases to trimming and J lost 5 bases, with 15 bases between them. The CDR3 contains 15 residues. The sequence derives from an adult in good health. The chain has TRBV30 and TRBJ1-4, with D unclear. This specimen consisted of peripheral blood, obtained on day 0 of AZD1222 vaccination. In nucleotides, the CDR3 is TGTGCCTGGAGTACACTCAGATACAGCAATGAAAAACTGTTTTTT. Protein sequence: CAWSTLRYSNEKLFF.